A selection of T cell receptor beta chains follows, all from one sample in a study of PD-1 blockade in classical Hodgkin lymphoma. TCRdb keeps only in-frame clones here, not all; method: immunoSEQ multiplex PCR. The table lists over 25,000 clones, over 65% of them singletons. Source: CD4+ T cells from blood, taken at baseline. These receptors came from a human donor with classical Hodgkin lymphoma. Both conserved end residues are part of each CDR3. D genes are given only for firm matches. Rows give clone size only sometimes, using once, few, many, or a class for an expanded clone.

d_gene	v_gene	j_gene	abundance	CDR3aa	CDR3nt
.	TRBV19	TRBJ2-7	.	CASSIDRVSYEQYF	TGTGCCAGTAGTATAGACAGGGTGTCCTACGAGCAGTACTTC
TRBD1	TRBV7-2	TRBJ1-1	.	CASSSGQGRTEAFF	TGTGCCAGCAGTTCGGGACAGGGGAGAACTGAAGCTTTCTTT
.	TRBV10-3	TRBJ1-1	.	CAIKGDGNEAFF	TGTGCCATCAAGGGCGACGGAAATGAAGCTTTCTTT
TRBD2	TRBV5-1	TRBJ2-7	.	CASSAMGGEQYF	TGCGCCAGCAGCGCCATGGGGGGGGAGCAGTACTTC
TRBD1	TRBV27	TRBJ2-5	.	CASSQGQGADETQYF	TGTGCCAGCAGTCAGGGACAGGGGGCGGATGAGACCCAGTACTTC
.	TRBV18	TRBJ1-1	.	CASSPGQTEAFF	TGTGCCAGCTCACCTGGACAGACTGAAGCTTTCTTT
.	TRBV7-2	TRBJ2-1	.	CASSLARIGGYNEQFF	TGTGCCAGCAGCTTAGCGAGGATTGGGGGTTACAATGAGCAGTTCTTC
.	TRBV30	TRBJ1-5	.	CAWSPSEGPYGQPQHF	TGTGCCTGGAGTCCCAGTGAGGGCCCATACGGTCAGCCCCAGCATTTT
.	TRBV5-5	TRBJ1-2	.	CASSSGLGHGLYGYTF	TGTGCCAGCAGCTCCGGATTGGGACACGGACTCTATGGCTACACCTTC
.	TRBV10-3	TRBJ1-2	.	CAISEPAARSYGYTF	TGTGCCATCAGTGAGCCAGCTGCTAGGAGCTATGGCTACACCTTC
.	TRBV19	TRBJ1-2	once	CASSIRGSNYGYTF	TGTGCCAGTAGTATAAGGGGGTCTAACTATGGCTACACCTTC
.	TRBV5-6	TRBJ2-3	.	CASSSGTGPRLSPDTQYF	TGTGCCAGCAGCTCAGGGACGGGTCCCCGGCTGAGCCCAGATACGCAGTATTTT
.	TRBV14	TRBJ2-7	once	CASGTLKDGSREQYF	TGTGCCAGCGGAACCTTAAAGGACGGTTCGCGCGAGCAGTACTTC
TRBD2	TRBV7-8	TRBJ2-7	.	CASSLGAGGAAYEQYF	TGTGCCAGCAGCTTAGGGGCGGGAGGGGCCGCCTACGAGCAGTACTTC
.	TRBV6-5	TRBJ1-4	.	CASSYVGGGEKLFF	TGTGCCAGCAGTTACGTAGGGGGAGGTGAAAAACTGTTTTTT
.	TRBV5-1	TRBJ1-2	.	CASSSKVDYGYTF	TGCGCCAGCAGTTCGAAGGTGGACTATGGCTACACCTTC
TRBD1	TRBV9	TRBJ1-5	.	CASSAGQGASNQPQHF	TGTGCCAGCAGCGCCGGACAGGGGGCTAGCAATCAGCCCCAGCATTTT
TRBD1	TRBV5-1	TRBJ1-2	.	CASSPEGTGINYGYTF	TGCGCCAGCAGCCCCGAAGGGACAGGGATAAACTATGGCTACACCTTC
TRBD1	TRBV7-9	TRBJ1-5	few	CASSSTGGNQPQHF	TGTGCCAGCAGCTCAACAGGGGGCAATCAGCCCCAGCATTTT
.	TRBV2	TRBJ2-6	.	CASSVVGAPLGANVLTF	TGTGCCAGCAGTGTAGTCGGTGCCCCTCTCGGGGCCAACGTCCTGACTTTC
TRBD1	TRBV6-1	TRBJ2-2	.	CASPRDRVNTGELFF	TGTGCCAGCCCACGGGACAGAGTGAACACCGGGGAGCTGTTTTTT
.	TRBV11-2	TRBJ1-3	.	CASSQGTFRGGNTIYF	TGTGCCAGCAGCCAAGGGACATTTCGAGGCGGAAACACCATATATTTT
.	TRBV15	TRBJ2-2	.	CATSRDPRGMSTGELFF	TGTGCCACCAGCAGAGACCCACGGGGAATGAGCACCGGGGAGCTGTTTTTT
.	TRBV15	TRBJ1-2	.	CATSRDLGGNYGYTF	TGTGCCACCAGCAGAGATTTGGGTGGTAACTATGGCTACACCTTC
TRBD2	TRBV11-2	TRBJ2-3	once	CASSPIRGGPDTQYF	TGTGCCAGCAGCCCCATTCGGGGGGGCCCGGATACGCAGTATTTT
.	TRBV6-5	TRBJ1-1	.	CASSYSRGDTEAFF	TGTGCCAGCAGTTACTCGAGAGGGGACACTGAAGCTTTCTTT
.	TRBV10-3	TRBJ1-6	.	CAISESPGRKNSPLHF	TGTGCCATCAGTGAGTCCCCGGGACGGAAGAATTCACCCCTCCACTTT
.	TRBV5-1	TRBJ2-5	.	CASSFRGYRAGSQETQYF	TGCGCCAGCAGCTTTCGGGGGTATCGGGCGGGGAGCCAAGAGACCCAGTACTTC
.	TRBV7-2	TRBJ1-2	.	CASSPHEGRHYGYTF	TGTGCCAGCAGCCCCCACGAAGGGCGGCACTATGGCTACACCTTC
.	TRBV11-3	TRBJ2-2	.	CASSSLGLGTKNTGELFF	TGTGCCAGCAGCTCACTAGGGCTCGGGACCAAGAACACCGGGGAGCTGTTTTTT
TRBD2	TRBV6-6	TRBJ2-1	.	CASSYRGGDNEQFF	TGTGCCAGCAGTTACCGCGGGGGTGACAATGAGCAGTTCTTC
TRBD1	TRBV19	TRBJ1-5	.	CASRGTGINSNQPQHF	TGTGCCAGTAGGGGGACAGGGATTAATAGCAATCAGCCCCAGCATTTT
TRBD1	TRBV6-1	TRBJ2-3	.	CASRGDRDVDTQYF	TGTGCCAGCAGGGGGGACAGGGATGTGGATACGCAGTATTTT
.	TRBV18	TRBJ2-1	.	CASSAEPGVSYNEQFF	TGTGCCAGCTCAGCTGAACCAGGAGTCTCCTACAATGAGCAGTTCTTC
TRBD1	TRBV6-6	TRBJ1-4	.	CASKPGQEGEKLFF	TGTGCCAGCAAACCGGGACAGGAGGGTGAAAAACTGTTTTTT
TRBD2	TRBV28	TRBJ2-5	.	CASSPLAGGLETQYF	TGTGCCAGCAGCCCTCTAGCGGGGGGTCTAGAGACCCAGTACTTC
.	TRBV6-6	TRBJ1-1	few	CASSYRVQSTFF	TGTGCCAGCAGTTATCGTGTACAGTCAACTTTCTTT
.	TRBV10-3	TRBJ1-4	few	CAISDQGHANEKLFF	TGTGCCATCAGTGACCAGGGACACGCGAATGAAAAACTGTTTTTT
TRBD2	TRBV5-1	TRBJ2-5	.	CASSSRTSGGLGQTQYF	TGCGCCAGCAGCTCCCGGACTAGCGGGGGCCTAGGACAGACCCAGTACTTC
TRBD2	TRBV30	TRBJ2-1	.	CAWSDPGLALNEQFF	TGTGCCTGGAGTGACCCGGGACTAGCGCTCAATGAGCAGTTCTTC
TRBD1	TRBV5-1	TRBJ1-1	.	CASSFGQGQMNTEAFF	TGCGCCAGCAGCTTCGGACAGGGGCAGATGAACACTGAAGCTTTCTTT
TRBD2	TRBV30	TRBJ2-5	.	CAYGGEQETQYF	TGTGCCTACGGGGGGGAACAAGAGACCCAGTACTTC
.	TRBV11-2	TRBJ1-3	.	CASSFSPGTSGNTIYF	TGTGCCAGCAGCTTCTCGCCGGGCACCTCTGGAAACACCATATATTTT
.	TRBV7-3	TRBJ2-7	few	CASSQSWGYEQYF	TGTGCCAGCAGCCAATCTTGGGGTTACGAGCAGTACTTC
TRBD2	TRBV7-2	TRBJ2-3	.	CASSSRTSGTTQYF	TGTGCCAGCAGCTCGCGGACTAGCGGGACCACGCAGTATTTT
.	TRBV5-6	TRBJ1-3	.	CASSPPGAGGNTIYF	TGTGCCAGCAGCCCCCCGGGAGCAGGAGGAAACACCATATATTTT
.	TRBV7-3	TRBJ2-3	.	CASSPMGESTDTQYF	TGTGCCAGCAGCCCAATGGGGGAGAGCACAGATACGCAGTATTTT
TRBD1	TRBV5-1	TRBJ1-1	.	CASSPGGWVEAFF	TGCGCCAGCAGCCCAGGGGGATGGGTTGAAGCTTTCTTT
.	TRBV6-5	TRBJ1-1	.	CASSYPRTDLNTEAFF	TGTGCCAGCAGTTACCCGAGGACTGACCTGAACACTGAAGCTTTCTTT